These 10 T cell receptor beta chains came from one sample sequenced in a study of cytomegalovirus exposure and HLA in healthy donors. 13 Jbeta primers and 60 Vbeta primers were used for the PCR. The table came from immunoSEQ multiplex PCR; TCRdb's copy has only in-frame clones and leaves some out. Seen here are some 160,000 clones, roughly 80% observed once, and the top ten hold 1% to 1.5%. The sequenced sample was PBMCs. These receptors all stem from a man aged 45-65 years in good health and CMV-seropositive.

This chain joins TRBV7-6 and TRBJ2-3; 13 nucleotides match TRBD2. The CDR3 loop spans 18 amino acids. After removal of 3 bases from V and 0 bases from J, the junction contained 6 bases not matched to a gene. The germline CDR1 and CDR2 sequences are SGHVS and FNYEAQ. CDR3 nucleotides: TGTGCCAGCAGCTTTCGACTAGCGGGGGGTACTAGCACAGATACGCAGTATTTT. Translating it yields CASSFRLAGGTSTDTQYF.

The chain recombines TRBV2 with TRBJ2-7; TRBD1 is a possible D gene (6 bases). This CDR3 has 13 amino acids. V shed 6 bases and J shed 3 bases, with 12 bases lying between them. From germline, CDR1 is SNHLY and CDR2 FYNNEI. CDR3 region: CASRTGSFYEQYF. Here the CDR3 DNA reads TGTGCCAGCAGGACAGGAAGCTTCTACGAGCAGTACTTC. Complete variable domain (other parts from reference TRBV2 and TRBJ2-7): EPEVTQTPSHQVTQMGQEVILRCVPISNHLYFYWYRQILGQKVEFLVSFYNNEISEKSEIFDDQFSVERPDGSNFTLKIRSTKLEDSAMYFCASRTGSFYEQYFGPGTRLTVT.

V gene TRBV6-5 combines with J gene TRBJ1-5, with a tentative D call TRBD1 (5 bases). Germline CDR1 and CDR2: MNHEY and SVGAGI. The CDR3 is 15 amino acids. The V and J ends lost 0 bases and 7 bases respectively, with 13 bases between them. The CDR3 here is CASSYSRRGGQPQHF. The DNA of the CDR3 is TGTGCCAGCAGTTACTCGAGGAGGGGAGGACAGCCCCAGCATTTT.

This rearrangement joins TRBV14 to TRBJ2-5, with TRBD2 matching 7 bases. Looked up from germline, CDR1 is SGHDN and CDR2 is FVKESK. The CDR3 totals 15 residues. V trimming: 4 bases; J trimming: 9 bases; junction bases outside the gene matches: 14. CDR3 nucleotide sequence: TGTGCCAGCAGCCCTCGGGACTACCCAGGGAGACCCCAGTACTTC. Its translation: CASSPRDYPGRPQYF.

This clone was recorded once. The chain is built from TRBV9 and TRBJ2-3, with 7 nucleotides matching TRBD1. The V gene's germline CDR1 is SGDLS and CDR2 YYNGEE. CDR3 length: 15 residues. The junction had 10 bases not matched to a gene; V was cut back by 7 bases and J by 2 bases. CDR3 nucleotide sequence: TGTGCCAGCGCAAAGGGGGCAGTGGACACAGATACGCAGTATTTT. Translation: CASAKGAVDTDTQYF.

There are a few counts of this clone. This rearrangement joins TRBV4-1 to TRBJ2-7, with D maybe TRBD2 (7 bases). Germline-derived CDR1 and CDR2 are MGHRA and YSYEKL. The V end was cut by 4 bases, the J end by 0 bases, with 22 bases between. The CDR3 consists of 18 residues. The CDR3 coding sequence is TGCGCCAGCAGCCCCCTGGGGTTTCGGGGGGCCAACTCCTACGAGCAGTACTTC. Amino acids: CASSPLGFRGANSYEQYF.

The chain couples TRBV5-8 to TRBJ1-3, with unresolved D. CDR1 SGHTS and CDR2 YDEGEE come from the germline V gene. The CDR3 has 14 amino acids. Trimming took off 1 base at V and 4 bases at J, with 9 bases between the two ends. The CDR3 coding sequence is TGTGCCAGCAGCTTGAACTATCGAGGAAACACCATATATTTT. It is translated as CASSLNYRGNTIYF. Supplemented by reference TRBV5-8 and TRBJ1-3, the full variable domain reads EAGVTQSPTHLIKTRGQQATLRCSPISGHTSVYWYQQALGLGLQFLLWYDEGEERNRGNFPPRFSGRQFPNYSSELNVNALELEDSALYLCASSLNYRGNTIYFGEGSWLTVV.

The V call is TRBV30, the J call TRBJ2-5; no clear D gene. The CDR3 is made up of 11 amino acids. The germline V gene encodes CDR1 GTSNPN and CDR2 SVGIG (reference sequence). The V end lost 2 bases, the J end lost 5 bases, and 6 bases lay between the germline ends. As DNA, the CDR3 is TGTGCCTGGAGTTCACACGAGACCCAGTACTTC. Protein: CAWSSHETQYF. Variable domain in full (rest from reference TRBV30 and TRBJ2-5): SQTIHQWPATLVQPVGSPLSLECTVEGTSNPNLYWYRQAAGRGLQLLFYSVGIGQISSEVPQNLSASRPQDRQFILSSKKLLLSDSGFYLCAWSSHETQYFGPGTRLLVL.

The chain has TRBV6-5 and TRBJ2-3; possible D gene TRBD2, 5 bases. Trimming took off 4 bases at V and 3 bases at J, with 8 bases between the two ends. From germline, CDR1 is MNHEY and CDR2 SVGAGI. This CDR3 is built from 13 residues. The CDR3 DNA follows: TGTGCCAGCAGTTTGAGAGGGACAGATACGCAGTATTTT. Translated, it gives CASSLRGTDTQYF.

The chain carries TRBV6-6 and TRBJ2-1; D may be TRBD1 (6 bases). V gave up 6 bases and J gave up 6 bases, with 18 bases separating them. This CDR3 comprises 15 residues. Germline V gene lookup returns CDR1 MNHNY and CDR2 SVGAGI (reference sequence). In DNA, the CDR3 is TGTGCCAGCAGAGACCAGGGGACACCTGGCAATGAGCAGTTCTTC. This gives the protein CASRDQGTPGNEQFF.